This passage covers 12 T cell receptor beta chains from one sample sequenced in a study of T-cell reconstitution after alpha-beta-depleted transplantation in children. Unique molecular identifiers featured in how the TCRbeta library was prepared. TCRdb redid the calling of the PCR reads with MiXCR, one entry per CDR3 protein. The sample yields fewer than 550,000 distinct CDR3 sequences, around 15% seen once. The source material was PBMCs, mostly from graft donor cells, sampled 360 days after TCRalphabeta/CD19-depleted stem cell transplant. These receptors all come from a boy under three years old who had a stem cell transplant for Wiskott-Aldrich syndrome, so the T cells may come from the graft donor.

The CDR3 DNA is TGTGCCAGCAACTCCCTCCGCCTGAACAGGGCCCTCTACAATGAGCAGTTCTTC. Its translation is CASNSLRLNRALYNEQFF. J is TRBJ2-1 and V is TRBV5-6; weak D call: TRBD1 (6 bases). The CDR3 extends over 18 amino acids. Germline assignment: CDR1 SGHDT and CDR2 YYEEEE. V was shortened by 6 bases and J by 3 bases, with 25 bases between the two germline ends.

The gene calls are TRBV20-1 and TRBJ2-3; 11 bases are a match to TRBD2. Germline trimming cut 6 bases from V and 6 bases from J; bases unmatched to any gene: 5. Germline V gene data show CDR1 as DFQATT and CDR2 as SNEGSKA (reference sequence). The CDR3 is made up of 13 amino acids. The CDR3, as DNA: TGCAGTGCCCTAGCGGGGGGATTGGATACGCAGTATTTT. This translates into CSALAGGLDTQYF.

The chain combines TRBV7-2 with TRBJ2-7; 9 bases line up with TRBD2. The junction had 7 bases not matched to a gene; V was cut back by 1 base and J by 6 bases. CDR1 is SGHTA and CDR2 is FQGNSA in the germline V gene. This CDR3 spans 15 amino acids. CDR3 sequence (DNA): TGTGCCAGCAGCTTAGAGGCTAGCGGGATGGGCGAGCAGTACTTC. Amino acid sequence: CASSLEASGMGEQYF.

The chain is built from TRBV12-3 or TRBV12-4 and TRBJ1-2, with 8 bases lining up with TRBD1. The J segment lost 7 bases and the V segment lost 8 bases, leaving 9 bases of the junction unmatched. This CDR3 comprises 13 residues. For the CDR3, the DNA is TGTGCCAGCCGCCTCGGACAGGGTCTTGGCTACACCTTC. This codes for CASRLGQGLGYTF.

This clonotype was seen repeatedly, ten times or more. This chain uses TRBV7-9 with TRBJ1-2; D is unclear. V was pared by 0 bases and J by 0 bases, with 2 bases between. In germline, CDR1 is SEHNR, CDR2 FQNEAQ (reference sequence). This CDR3 has 13 amino acids. CDR3 in amino acids: CASSLATNYGYTF. Written as DNA, the CDR3 is TGTGCCAGCAGCTTAGCGACTAACTATGGCTACACCTTC. Combining the CDR3 with reference TRBV7-9 and TRBJ1-2 gives the whole variable domain DTGVSQNPRHKITKRGQNVTFRCDPISEHNRLYWYRQTLGQGPEFLTYFQNEAQLEKSRLLSDRFSAERPKGSFSTLEIQRTEQGDSAMYLCASSLATNYGYTFGSGTRLTVV.

This clonotype has only one observation. The chain is built from TRBV28 and TRBJ2-2; 13 bases line up with TRBD2. With V trimmed by 4 bases and J by 0 bases, 5 bases remained unmatched. Germline CDR1 reads MDHEN; CDR2 reads SYDVKM. The CDR3 runs 18 residues. DNA of the CDR3: TGTGCCAGCAGTTCATCGGGACTAGCGGGGACGAACACCGGGGAGCTGTTTTTT. This gives the protein CASSSSGLAGTNTGELFF.

This clonotype was seen more than once but under ten times. The chain uses TRBV6-5 and TRBJ1-1, with a tentative D call TRBD1 (6 bases). V lost 2 bases to trimming and J lost 8 bases, with 15 bases between them. Germline-derived CDR1 and CDR2 are MNHEY and SVGAGI. The CDR3 is made up of 14 amino acids. The CDR3 coding sequence is TGTGCCAGCAGTTACCGGTGGGGGGCGTCCGAAGCTTTCTTT. Translated, it gives CASSYRWGASEAFF.

This chain links TRBV20-1 with TRBJ2-7, with 8 positions matching TRBD1. From germline, CDR1 is DFQATT and CDR2 SNEGSKA (reference sequence). CDR3 size: 13 residues. CDR3 nucleotide sequence: TGCATCTGGGGCCAGGGGGCGAGGTACGAGCAGTACTTC. Translation gives CIWGQGARYEQYF.

This chain connects TRBV4-3 to TRBJ2-1; D unclear. The CDR3 contains 16 residues. V dropped 4 bases and J dropped 3 bases, with 16 bases sitting between them. The V gene's germline CDR1 is LGHNA and CDR2 YSLEER. The CDR3 region is CASSRYAGVSYNEQFF. CDR3 in DNA: TGCGCCAGCAGCCGATATGCAGGAGTTAGCTACAATGAGCAGTTCTTC.

The chain employs TRBV12-3 or TRBV12-4 and TRBJ1-4, with unresolved D. Between the trimmed V and J ends, which lost 7 bases and 5 bases, there was a span of 20 bases. CDR3 length equals 16 residues. DNA for the CDR3: TGTGCCAGCACCAATTACCACATGACATCGAATGAAAAACTGTTTTTT. Amino acids: CASTNYHMTSNEKLFF.

The rearrangement uses TRBV7-6 and TRBJ2-7; 10 positions agree with TRBD2. V lost 1 base and J lost 4; bases outside the gene matches: 4. Germline CDR1 is SGHVS and CDR2 is FNYEAQ. The CDR3 has 15 residues. This chain's CDR3 is CASSLGSGGLYEQYF. The DNA of the CDR3 is TGTGCCAGCAGCTTAGGTAGCGGGGGGCTGTACGAGCAGTACTTC.

The V gene is TRBV5-5, the J gene TRBJ2-6; the D is unclear. The CDR3 runs 16 residues. The germline gives CDR1 SGHKS, CDR2 YYEKEE (reference sequence). The germline V and J ends were trimmed by 2 bases and 2 bases, with 11 bases remaining between them. The CDR3 region has the DNA TGTGCCAGCAGCTTAGCTAGGGTGACTGGGGCCAACGTCCTGACTTTC. Translation: CASSLARVTGANVLTF.